Each of the 14 T cell receptor beta chains below was sequenced from the same sample in a study of T cell changes during pregnancy in multiple sclerosis. Produced via immunoSEQ multiplex PCR; TCRdb's table is partial and in-frame only. The sample has about 75,000 clones; around 90% are singletons. This material consisted of CD4+ T cells from peripheral blood mononuclear cells, taken before pregnancy. The receptors stem from a female donor with multiple sclerosis, enrolled in a pregnancy study.

This chain joins TRBV4-2 and TRBJ1-1, with a possible D match to TRBD1 (5 bases). Germline loops: CDR1 LGHNA, CDR2 YNFKEQ. Trimming cost V 1 base and J 7 bases, with 10 bases left between them. The CDR3 consists of 13 residues. The DNA of the CDR3 is TGTGCCAGCAGCCAAGTGGACACAGTTGAAGCTTTCTTT. This gives the protein CASSQVDTVEAFF.

The chain carries TRBV18 and TRBJ1-1, with 8 nucleotides matching TRBD1. V was pared by 3 bases and J by 6 bases, with 6 bases of the junction left unmatched. Germline CDR1 KGHSH, CDR2 LQKENI. This CDR3 region has 14 residues. The CDR3 bases are TGTGCCAGCTCACCCGGACAGGGTATCGCTGAAGCTTTCTTT. This encodes CASSPGQGIAEAFF.

The chain carries TRBV10-3 and TRBJ2-7; TRBD2 agrees at 9 bases. Per the germline V gene, CDR1 is ENHRY and CDR2 is SYGVKD. This CDR3 contains 13 residues. Trimming cost V 8 bases and J 3 bases; bases outside gene matches: 5. CDR3 in amino acids: CAIGKTSGYEQYF. CDR3 in DNA: TGTGCCATCGGGAAGACTAGCGGCTACGAGCAGTACTTC.

CDR3 bases: TGTGCCAGCAGCATTAGCGGGGGGGCCTACAATGAGCAGTTCTTC. This encodes CASSISGGAYNEQFF. The chain is built from TRBV5-4 and TRBJ2-1, with 11 nucleotides matching TRBD2. This CDR3 has 15 amino acids. V trimming: 4 bases; J trimming: 2 bases; junction bases outside the gene matches: 2. Germline CDR1 and CDR2: SGHNT and YYREEE (reference sequence).

V gene TRBV18 combines with J gene TRBJ1-3, with TRBD1 matching 12 bases. V lost 6 bases and J lost 8; bases outside the gene matches: 5. The CDR3 is 14 amino acids. Germline assignment: CDR1 KGHSH and CDR2 LQKENI. The CDR3 sequence is CASSPGQGAHTIYF. In DNA, the CDR3 is TGTGCCAGCTCTCCGGGACAGGGGGCGCACACCATATATTTT.

CDR3 in amino acids: CASSVGSSGGASDTQYF. CDR3 coding DNA: TGTGCCAGCAGCGTAGGATCCAGCGGGGGGGCGTCAGATACGCAGTATTTT. The gene calls are TRBV9 and TRBJ2-3; 10 bases map to TRBD2. The ends lost 0 bases at V and 4 bases at J; junction bases unmatched: 8. Looked up from germline, CDR1 is SGDLS and CDR2 is YYNGEE. The CDR3 contains 17 residues. Full variable domain (remainder filled in from reference TRBV9 and TRBJ2-3): DSGVTQTPKHLITATGQRVTLRCSPRSGDLSVYWYQQSLDQGLQFLIQYYNGEERAKGNILERFSAQQFPDLHSELNLSSLELGDSALYFCASSVGSSGGASDTQYFGPGTRLTVL.

J is TRBJ2-2 and V is TRBV7-8, with 7 bases aligning to TRBD2. V shed 5 bases, J shed 1 base, and the junction held 10 bases outside the gene matches. CDR1 and CDR2 from the germline V gene are SGHVS and FQNEAQ. The CDR3 has 17 amino acids. The CDR3 loop reads CASSRSGGGRNTGELFF. The CDR3 region has the DNA TGTGCCAGCAGCCGATCTGGGGGAGGGCGGAACACCGGGGAGCTGTTTTTT. Full variable domain (missing parts from reference TRBV7-8 and TRBJ2-2): GAGVSQSPRYKVAKRGQDVALRCDPISGHVSLFWYQQALGQGPEFLTYFQNEAQLDKSGLPSDRFFAERPEGSVSTLKIQRTQQEDSAVYLCASSRSGGGRNTGELFFGEGSRLTVL.

The V call is TRBV19, the J call TRBJ1-1; weak D call: TRBD1 (6 bases). In germline, CDR1 is LNHDA, CDR2 SQIVND (reference sequence). Trimming took 6 bases from V and 0 from J, leaving 11 bases between them. The CDR3 spans 14 residues. The CDR3 region is CASSADRMNTEAFF. The DNA of the CDR3 is TGTGCCAGTAGCGCGGACAGAATGAACACTGAAGCTTTCTTT.

This clone was counted a single time. The chain has TRBV7-2 and TRBJ1-1, with no clear D. There are 14 residues in the CDR3. V was shortened by 2 bases and J by 4 bases, with 11 bases between the two germline ends. CDR1 and CDR2 (germline): SGHTA, FQGNSA. CDR3 amino acids: CASSLPGRSTEAFF. As DNA, the CDR3 is TGTGCCAGCAGCTTACCGGGAAGGAGCACTGAAGCTTTCTTT.

The J gene is TRBJ1-6, the V gene TRBV30; D gene uncertain. The CDR3 consists of 15 residues. The germline V gene encodes CDR1 GTSNPN and CDR2 SVGIG (reference sequence). The V and J ends lost 6 bases and 4 bases respectively, with 16 bases between them. The CDR3 sequence: CACPIHQTYNSPLHF. CDR3 sequence (DNA): TGTGCCTGTCCTATTCATCAGACTTATAATTCACCCCTCCACTTT.

V is TRBV5-6 and J is TRBJ1-4, with D possibly TRBD1 on 6 matching bases. Looked up from germline, CDR1 is SGHDT and CDR2 is YYEEEE. The V end was cut by 2 bases, the J end by 7 bases, with 15 bases between. The length of the CDR3 is 15 residues. In DNA form, the CDR3 reads TGTGCCAGCAGCTTTAAAACCGGGACAAGTGAAAAACTGTTTTTT. Its protein is CASSFKTGTSEKLFF.

V gene TRBV19 combines with J gene TRBJ1-4, with TRBD1 as a possible D gene (6 bases). V was clipped by 6 bases and J by 7 bases, with 18 bases between them. The CDR3 extends over 15 amino acids. Looked up from germline, CDR1 is LNHDA and CDR2 is SQIVND (reference sequence). For the CDR3, the DNA is TGTGCCAGTAGACAGGGACGGTCGGGAGGTGAAAAACTGTTTTTT. As protein: CASRQGRSGGEKLFF. Full variable domain (missing parts from reference TRBV19 and TRBJ1-4): DGGITQSPKYLFRKEGQNVTLSCEQNLNHDAMYWYRQDPGQGLRLIYYSQIVNDFQKGDIAEGYSVSREKKESFPLTVTSAQKNPTAFYLCASRQGRSGGEKLFFGSGTQLSVL.

The CDR3 loop is CASSVVGGAADTQYF. The CDR3 DNA sequence: TGTGCCAGCAGTGTTGTAGGGGGCGCCGCAGATACGCAGTATTTT. The chain recombines TRBV2 with TRBJ2-3; 7 nucleotides agree with TRBD1. Germline values: CDR1 SNHLY, CDR2 FYNNEI. Trimming removed 4 bases from V and 4 bases from J; junction bases left unmatched: 8. The CDR3 spans 15 residues.

The rearrangement joins TRBV7-9 to TRBJ2-3; 12 bases align to TRBD2. Germline V gives CDR1 SEHNR, CDR2 FQNEAQ (reference sequence). With 5 bases clipped from V and 6 bases from J, the junction kept 12 bases outside the gene matches. This CDR3 is 17 amino acids long. The CDR3: CASSLGGLAGIFDTQYF. The CDR3 DNA follows: TGTGCCAGCAGCCTTGGAGGACTAGCGGGGATTTTTGATACGCAGTATTTT.